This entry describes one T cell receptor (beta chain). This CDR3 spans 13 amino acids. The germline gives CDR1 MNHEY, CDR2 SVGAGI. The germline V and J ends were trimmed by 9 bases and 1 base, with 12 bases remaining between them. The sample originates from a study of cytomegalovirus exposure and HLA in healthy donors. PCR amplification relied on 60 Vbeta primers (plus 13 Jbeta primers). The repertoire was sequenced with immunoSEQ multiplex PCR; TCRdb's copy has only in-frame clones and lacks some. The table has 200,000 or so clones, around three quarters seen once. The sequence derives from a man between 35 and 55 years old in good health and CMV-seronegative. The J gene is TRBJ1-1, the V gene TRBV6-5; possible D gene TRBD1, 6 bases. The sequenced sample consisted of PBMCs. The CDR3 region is CASILGGNTEAFF. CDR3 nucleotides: TGTGCCAGTATTCTAGGGGGGAACACTGAAGCTTTCTTT.